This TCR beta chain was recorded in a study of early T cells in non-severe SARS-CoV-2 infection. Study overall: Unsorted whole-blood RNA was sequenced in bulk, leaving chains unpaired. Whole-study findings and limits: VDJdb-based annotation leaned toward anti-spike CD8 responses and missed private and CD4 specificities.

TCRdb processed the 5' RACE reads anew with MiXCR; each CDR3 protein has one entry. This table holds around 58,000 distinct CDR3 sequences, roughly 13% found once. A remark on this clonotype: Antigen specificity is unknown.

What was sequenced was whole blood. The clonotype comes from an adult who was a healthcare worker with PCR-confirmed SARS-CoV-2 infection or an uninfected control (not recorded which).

This CDR3 reads CASSPSGTRGTGELFF. The CDR3 region has the DNA TGTGCCAGCAGCCCGTCTGGGACACGAGGGACCGGGGAGCTGTTTTTT. The V call is TRBV7-9, the J call TRBJ2-2; a weak D match, TRBD1 (6 bases). This CDR3 is 16 amino acids long. In germline, CDR1 is SEHNR, CDR2 FQNEAQ (reference sequence). V was pared by 5 bases and J by 5 bases, with 18 bases between.